This is a list of T cell receptor beta chains from one sample in a study of shared clonotypes between healthy human individuals. Assay: immunoSEQ multiplex PCR; the TCRdb copy retains only in-frame clones and omits some. This table holds fewer than 650,000 clones, around three quarters found once. The sequenced sample consisted of PBMCs. The receptors here all came from a woman aged 40 to 50 in good health. Some clones in this sample may be carry-over from other donors' samples. The CDR3 runs from the conserved cysteine through the conserved F or W. D genes are given only for firm matches. Expanded clones are given a class, and other clones once, few, many or no size at all.

TRBV6-5	TRBJ2-3	-	-	TGTGCCAGCAGTACCCGACAGACAGATACGCAGTATTTT	CASSTRQTDTQYF
TRBV9	TRBJ2-1	-	-	TGTGCCAGCAGCGTAGAGTCTTCCCTACACAATGAGCAGTTCTTC	CASSVESSLHNEQFF
TRBV10-1	TRBJ1-4	-	-	TGCGCCAGCCCTGGGACCGTTCCTGATGAAAAACTGTTTTTT	CASPGTVPDEKLFF
TRBV19	TRBJ1-4	-	TRBD1	TGTGCCAGTAGGACAGGGGGCGGCGAAAAACTGTTTTTT	CASRTGGGEKLFF
TRBV19	TRBJ2-3	-	-	TGTGCCAGTAGTATAGAGAGCGGCGCAACCACAGATACGCAGTATTTT	CASSIESGATTDTQYF
TRBV7-2	TRBJ2-1	many	-	TGTGCCAGCACCGGTGTTAGGGGGAATGAGCAGTTCTTC	CASTGVRGNEQFF
TRBV28	TRBJ1-3	-	TRBD1	TGTGCCAGCAGTTCGGGGACAGTCGCCTCTGGAAACACCATATATTTT	CASSSGTVASGNTIYF
TRBV7-3	TRBJ2-7	-	-	TGTGCCAGCAGGGCCTCTGGGGCGCCGTACGAGCAGTACTTC	CASRASGAPYEQYF
TRBV30	TRBJ2-5	-	-	TGTGCCTGGAGTCATGGGACCCAGTACTTC	CAWSHGTQYF
TRBV7-9	TRBJ1-3	-	-	TGTGCCAGCAGCCACCTGACTCAAGGAAACACCATATATTTT	CASSHLTQGNTIYF
TRBV30	TRBJ2-7	few	-	TGTGCCTGGGGGCCGAACTCCTACGAGCAGTACTTC	CAWGPNSYEQYF
TRBV7-9	TRBJ1-3	few	-	TGTGCCAGCAGCTTAGGAGAGGCACATACCATATATTTT	CASSLGEAHTIYF
TRBV7-2	TRBJ1-1	-	-	TGTGCCAGCAGCTTAAGGGAGCTTGAAGCTTTCTTT	CASSLRELEAFF
TRBV30	TRBJ1-1	few	-	TGTGCCTGGAGTTTACAGACTAACACTGAAGCTTTCTTT	CAWSLQTNTEAFF
TRBV29-1	TRBJ2-2	-	TRBD1	TGCAGCGCCGGGGCTACAGGGGGGAACACCGGGGAGCTGTTTTTT	CSAGATGGNTGELFF
TRBV5-4	TRBJ1-2	-	TRBD1	TGTGCCAGCAGCTTGGGGACAGGAAGCTATGGCTACACCTTC	CASSLGTGSYGYTF
TRBV6-5	TRBJ1-1	-	TRBD1	TGTGCCACATCTCAGGGGGCTGAAGCTTTCTTT	CATSQGAEAFF
TRBV6-4	TRBJ2-3	-	-	TGTGCCAGCAGTGAGGACAGTGTTGGAGGTCCAGATACGCAGTATTTT	CASSEDSVGGPDTQYF
TRBV6-4	TRBJ2-1	many	-	TGTGCCAGCAGTGACGGTAGCAGCTCCAATGAGCAGTTCTTC	CASSDGSSSNEQFF
TRBV1	TRBJ2-1	once	-	TGCACCAGCAGCTGCCGGACTAGTTCCCACAATGAGCAGTTCTTC	CTSSCRTSSHNEQFF
TRBV2	TRBJ2-7	-	-	TGTGCCAGCTACTACCTGAGTTGGGATACTGAGCAGTACTTC	CASYYLSWDTEQYF
TRBV18	TRBJ2-2	-	-	TGTGCCAGCTCACCAGCCGCAGGGGCGGACACCGGGGAGCTGTTTTTT	CASSPAAGADTGELFF